This T cell receptor beta chain was recovered during a study of human T cells and chemical hapten exposure (TCRdb year 2021). At the level of the whole study: Libraries were pooled for sequencing, and variation in per-sample TCR yields was attributed mainly to small differences in library volumes within the pool. This study followed changes in the peripheral blood TCR repertoire in vivo during primary and secondary sensitization of alopecia patients to the hapten diphenylcyclopropenone (DPC). For every blood RNA sample, sequencing covered both the TCR alpha and TCR beta chains.

The sample holds many counts of this clonotype. What antigen it recognizes has not been identified. Base qualities were left out, and no much larger clone turns up one base away. Overall study results and their limits: DPC sensitization did not change the number of TCRs with a frequency above 1 in 1000, and there was no evidence of changes in global repertoire structure. After repeated subsampling, changes were observed in the strength of the expansion versus patch-test correlation and in the threshold at which the correlation became significant.

The CDR3 runs 15 residues from the cysteine to the phenylalanine. CDR3 DNA is the only sequence kept; it has 45 bases, read in frame from the first base. From the germline V gene (reference sequence), CDR1 is MNHEY and CDR2 is SMNVEV. V is pared back by 0 bases and J by 4 bases, with 12 bases lying between the germline termini. This specimen's time point label, interpreted: healthy volunteer bleed at 2 weeks. Total RNA was extracted from unfractionated whole blood that had been collected in Tempus Blood RNA tubes. Four or five healthy volunteers were used as TCR sequencing controls and were bled at day 0, 2 weeks and 6 weeks. Library creation used RACE. The run used a NextSeq 500. During library preparation, unique molecular identifiers were attached to individual cDNA molecules so that TCRs could be counted quantitatively and reproducibly. The original methods were these. Samples had a median of about 96,000 TCRs, with a range from roughly 23,224 to 750,000. The Decombinator software suite was used to annotate V, J and CDR3 in the TCR reads. For PS versus PT1 abundance plots, all samples were subsampled to the same number of TCRs (28,000). Expanded TCRs were defined as absent before sensitization and observed at least eight times at the 2-week time point. TCRdb reworked the public reads: Q25 trimming with fastp, MiXCR clone assembly, productive beta chains retained. CDR3 protein sequences are deduplicated, and each keeps its most common genes and DNA. It is TCRdb's table, rather than the study itself, that gives the V and J calls and clone size. The sample includes about 130,000 distinct CDR3 sequences, with approximately 10% observed a single time. The ten largest account for 1.5% to 2% of the sample.

This sequence was found in a male donor in good health. Some clones in this sample may be carry-over from other donors' samples. The sequencing sample was made of whole blood. Here the chain combines TRBV27 and TRBJ2-5; the D gene is possibly TRBD1 or TRBD2, each agreeing over 5 bases. The DNA sequence is given as TGTGCCAGCAGTTTATCGGGACGGCCAGCAGAGACCCAGTACTTC. Its protein product is CASSLSGRPAETQYF.